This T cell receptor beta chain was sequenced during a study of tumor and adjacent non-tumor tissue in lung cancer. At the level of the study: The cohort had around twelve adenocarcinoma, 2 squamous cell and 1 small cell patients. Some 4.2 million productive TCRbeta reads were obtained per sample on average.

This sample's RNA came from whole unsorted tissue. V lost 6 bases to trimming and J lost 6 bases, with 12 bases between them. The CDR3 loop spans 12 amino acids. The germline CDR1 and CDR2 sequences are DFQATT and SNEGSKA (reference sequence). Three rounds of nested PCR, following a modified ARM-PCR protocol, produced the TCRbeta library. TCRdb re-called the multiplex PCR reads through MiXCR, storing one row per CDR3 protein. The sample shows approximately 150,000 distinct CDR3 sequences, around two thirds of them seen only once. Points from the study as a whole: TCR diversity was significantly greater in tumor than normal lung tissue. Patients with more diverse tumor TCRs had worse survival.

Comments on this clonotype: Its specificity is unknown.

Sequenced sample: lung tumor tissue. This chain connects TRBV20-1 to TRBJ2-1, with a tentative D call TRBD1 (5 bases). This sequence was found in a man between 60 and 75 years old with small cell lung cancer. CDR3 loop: CSALTGFNEQFF. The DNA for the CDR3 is TGCAGTGCCCTCACAGGATTCAATGAGCAGTTCTTC.